This T cell receptor (beta chain) was captured in a study of T cells in Graves' hyperthyroidism and ophthalmopathy. Study-wide background: Peripheral blood was drawn at first diagnosis, prior to all treatment.

From RNA transcripts, TCR beta CDR3 regions were amplified. First-round RT-PCR of the TCR CDR3 relied on the HTBI primer set. MiXCR, applied by TCRdb to the multiplex PCR reads, yields one record per CDR3 protein. The sample contains under 350,000 distinct CDR3 sequences, roughly 18% of which appear only once. CDR1 KGHDR and CDR2 SFDVKD come from the germline V gene. The CDR3 loop spans 15 amino acids. Trimming stripped 4 bases from V and 0 bases from J, with 8 bases between. This clonotype was recorded many times. Its specificity is unknown. Whole-study findings and limits: Peripheral blood also featured most of the thyroid clonotypes expanded above 0.001.

The rearrangement uses TRBV24-1 and TRBJ2-2, with D possibly TRBD1 on 6 matching bases. The source of this sequence is a woman aged 50 to 60 with Graves' hyperthyroidism. Sequenced sample: blood. The CDR3 nucleotides are TGTGCCACCAGTGAGGGACACACGAACACCGGGGAGCTGTTTTTT. Protein: CATSEGHTNTGELFF.